This paragraph covers one TCR beta chain sequence. This receptor's antigen is unknown. Nothing much larger sits one base from this clone, and base qualities are not available. The sample originates from a study of blood T cell repertoires in COVID-19 (dated by TCRdb to the early 2020s). Regarding the study in general: The collaborator samples originated in the United States, Italy and Spain and spanned the acute and convalescent phases of COVID-19. The prospective study material was composed of cDNA or gDNA derived from T cells, B-cell-depleted T cells, or PBMCs. The sample metadata nearly always contained a de-identified subject ID, COVID-19 status, age in years and sex. The dataset comprised deeply sampled blood TCRbeta repertoires from subjects exposed to, actively infected with, or recovered from COVID-19. The repertoires were released in a freely available public database intended as a resource for research on the immune response to SARS-CoV-2. The samples were drawn from the first 160 participants of the ongoing ImmuneRACE study and from roughly 1,300 subjects provided by 6 global collaborators. Where available, HLA class I and class II types were obtained from metadata supplied by the sample provider rather than from assay-based typing.

Whole blood was collected in K2EDTA tubes by collaborating institutions according to the institutions' own protocols. Collaborator samples were shipped for TCRbeta analysis as frozen whole blood, isolated PBMCs, or DNA extracted from either sample type. TCRbeta CDR3 regions were amplified from genomic DNA using the immunoSEQ Assay, a bias-controlled multiplex PCR. The authors' pipeline ran thus. The number of nucleated cells in each sample was estimated from the amplification of reference gene primers within the assay. To quantify the absolute abundance of each unique TCRbeta CDR3 rearrangement, sequence reads were collapsed and filtered. Productive Simpson clonality was computed per sample as the square root of Simpson's diversity index over productive rearrangements. Not all clones reach the TCRdb copy of this immuneACCESS table, which keeps in-frame sequences only. Checked studies attribute under half of the gap to unresolved V genes and leave the rest unexplained. Clone size and the V and J calls come from that table; the DNA yielded D and trimming. Present in this sample are around 200,000 clones, around 87% of which were seen just once. About 3% of the sample goes to the ten largest clones.

V lost 9 bases and J lost 1 base, and the count of bases not matched to a germline gene is 6. The germline V gene (reference sequence) provides CDR1 SEHNR and CDR2 FQNEAQ. The CDR3 goes from the cysteine to the phenylalanine over 14 residues. Here the CDR3 DNA is all that survives: 42 bases in frame from base 1. What the authors observed across the whole study: The amount of clinical and demographic metadata varied by source and participant and was provided uncurated.

This chain joins TRBV7-9 to TRBJ1-1, and 9 bases in between align with TRBD1. The source is a man aged 35-49 years with active or convalescent COVID-19. What was sequenced was peripheral blood. The CDR3 reads CASLRGQGNTEAFF. The nucleotide sequence is given as TGTGCCAGTCTCCGGGGACAGGGGAACACTGAAGCTTTCTTT.